Here is one T cell receptor beta chain with its context. Its antigen remains unidentified. These data belong to a study of shared clonotypes between healthy human individuals. Study-wide findings and caveats: Inspection by rarefaction showed sorted-subset sequencing to be incomplete despite large depth. Shared clonotypes: about 4.6% naive CD4, around 3.4% naive CD8, 2.3% memory CD4, over 0.3% memory CD8.

It was across several immunoSEQ plates that each subset's genomic DNA was evenly split. The method was immunoSEQ multiplex PCR; TCRdb's version includes in-frame clones alone and lacks a portion of them. The sample consists of some 2.3 million clones, approximately 93% of them appearing once. CDR3 length: 15 residues. Trimming cost V 7 bases and J 3 bases, with 15 bases left between them. CDR1 is MDHEN and CDR2 is SYDVKM in the germline V gene. The receptor comes from a man aged 18 to 29 in good health. Some clones in this sample may be carry-over from other donors' samples. The chain couples TRBV28 to TRBJ2-2; D may match TRBD1 or TRBD2 (7 bases each). Sequencing was carried out using naive CD4+ T cells from PBMCs. Noted subset: CD45RA+ positively selected. The CDR3 nucleotides are TGTGCCAGCACAGGGGGAGGGGCGGACACCGGGGAGCTGTTTTTT. Protein product: CASTGGGADTGELFF.